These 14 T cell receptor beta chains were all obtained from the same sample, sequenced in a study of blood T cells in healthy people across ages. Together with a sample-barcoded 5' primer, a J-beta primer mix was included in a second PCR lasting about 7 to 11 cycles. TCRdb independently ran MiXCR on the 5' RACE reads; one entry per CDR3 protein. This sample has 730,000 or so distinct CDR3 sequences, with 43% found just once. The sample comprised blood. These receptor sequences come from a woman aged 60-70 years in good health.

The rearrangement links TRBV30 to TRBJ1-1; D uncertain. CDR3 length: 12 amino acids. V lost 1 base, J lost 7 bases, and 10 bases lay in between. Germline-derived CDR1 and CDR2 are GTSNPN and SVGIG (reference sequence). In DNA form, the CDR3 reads TGTGCCTGGAGTGCAGGTTCCGGTGAAGCTTTCTTT. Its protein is CAWSAGSGEAFF.

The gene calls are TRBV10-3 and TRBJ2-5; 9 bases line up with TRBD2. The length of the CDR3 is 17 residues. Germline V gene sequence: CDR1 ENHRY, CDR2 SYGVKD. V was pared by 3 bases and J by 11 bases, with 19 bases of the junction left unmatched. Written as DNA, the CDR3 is TGTGCCATCAGTGATAGGGAGGCTAGCGGGGACACCAATGAGCAGTACTTC. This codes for CAISDREASGDTNEQYF.

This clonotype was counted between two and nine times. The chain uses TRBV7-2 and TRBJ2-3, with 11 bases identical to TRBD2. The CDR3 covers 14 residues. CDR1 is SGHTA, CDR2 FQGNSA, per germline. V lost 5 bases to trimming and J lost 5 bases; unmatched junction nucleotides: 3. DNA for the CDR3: TGTGCCAGCAGCGAGACTAGCGGGAAAGATACGCAGTATTTT. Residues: CASSETSGKDTQYF.

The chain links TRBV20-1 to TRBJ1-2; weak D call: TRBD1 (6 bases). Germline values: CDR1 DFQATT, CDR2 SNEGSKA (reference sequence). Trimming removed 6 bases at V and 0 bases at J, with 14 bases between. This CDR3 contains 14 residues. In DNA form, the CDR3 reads TGCAGTGCCACCACAGGGAGTCCTAACTATGGCTACACCTTC. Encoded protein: CSATTGSPNYGYTF.

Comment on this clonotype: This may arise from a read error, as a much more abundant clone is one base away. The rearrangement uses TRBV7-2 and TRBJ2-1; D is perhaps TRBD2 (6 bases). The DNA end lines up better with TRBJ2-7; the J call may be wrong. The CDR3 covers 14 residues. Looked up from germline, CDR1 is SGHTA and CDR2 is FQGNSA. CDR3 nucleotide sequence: TGTGCCAGCAGCTATAATACTGGAGGGAATGAGCAGTACTTC. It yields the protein CASSYNTGGNEQYF.

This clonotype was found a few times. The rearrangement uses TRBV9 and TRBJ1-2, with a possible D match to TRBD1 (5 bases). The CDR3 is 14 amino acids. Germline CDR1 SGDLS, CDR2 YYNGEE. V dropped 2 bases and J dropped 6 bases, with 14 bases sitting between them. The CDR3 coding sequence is TGTGCCAGCAGCGTTGCAGGGTGGGCGGATGGCTACACCTTC. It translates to CASSVAGWADGYTF.

This CDR3 reads CSARRSGSLNTEAFF. CDR3 coding DNA: TGCAGTGCTAGACGCTCCGGTAGTCTGAACACTGAAGCTTTCTTT. The rearrangement links TRBV20-1 to TRBJ1-1; no definite D call. The CDR3 is 15 amino acids. The ends were cut back, 2 bases at V and 0 bases at J, with 13 bases in the middle. Germline CDR1 and CDR2: DFQATT and SNEGSKA (reference sequence).

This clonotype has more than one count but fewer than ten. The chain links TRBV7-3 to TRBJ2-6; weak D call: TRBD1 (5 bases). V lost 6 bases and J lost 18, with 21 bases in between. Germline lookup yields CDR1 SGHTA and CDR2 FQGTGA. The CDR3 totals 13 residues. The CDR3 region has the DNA TGTGCCAGCAGAACCCGTGATGGGGCGAGTGCGACTTTC. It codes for CASRTRDGASATF.

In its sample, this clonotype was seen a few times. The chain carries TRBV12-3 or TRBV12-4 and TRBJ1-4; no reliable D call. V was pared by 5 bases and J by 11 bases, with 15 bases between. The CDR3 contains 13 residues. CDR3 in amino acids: CASSPRGSGKLFF. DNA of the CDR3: TGTGCCAGCAGTCCCCGTGGCAGCGGGAAACTGTTTTTT.

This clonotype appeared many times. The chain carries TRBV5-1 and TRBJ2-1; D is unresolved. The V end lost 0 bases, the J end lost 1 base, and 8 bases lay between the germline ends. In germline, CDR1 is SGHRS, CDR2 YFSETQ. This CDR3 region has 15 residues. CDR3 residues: CASSLDVGSYNEQFF. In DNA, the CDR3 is TGCGCCAGCAGCTTGGACGTCGGGTCCTACAATGAGCAGTTCTTC. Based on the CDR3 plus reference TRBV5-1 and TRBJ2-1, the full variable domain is KAGVTQTPRYLIKTRGQQVTLSCSPISGHRSVSWYQQTPGQGLQFLFEYFSETQRNKGNFPGRFSGRQFSNSRSEMNVSTLELGDSALYLCASSLDVGSYNEQFFGPGTRLTVL.

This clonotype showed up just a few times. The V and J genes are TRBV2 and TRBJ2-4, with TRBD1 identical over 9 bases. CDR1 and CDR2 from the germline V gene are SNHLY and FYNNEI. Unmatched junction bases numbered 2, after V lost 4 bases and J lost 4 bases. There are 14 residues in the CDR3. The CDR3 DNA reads TGTGCCAGCAGTGTCGGACAGGGGAAAAACATTCAGTACTTC. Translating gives CASSVGQGKNIQYF.

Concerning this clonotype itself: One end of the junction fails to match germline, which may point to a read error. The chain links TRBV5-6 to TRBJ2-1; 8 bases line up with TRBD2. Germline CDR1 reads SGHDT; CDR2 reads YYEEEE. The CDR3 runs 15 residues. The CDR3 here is CTSSLERGNYNEQFF. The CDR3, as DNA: TGTACCAGCAGCTTGGAGCGGGGGAACTACAATGAGCAGTTCTTC. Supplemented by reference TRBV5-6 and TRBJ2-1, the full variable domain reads DAGVTQSPTHLIKTRGQQVTLRCSPKSGHDTVSWYQQALGQGPQFIFQYYEEEERQRGNFPDRFSGHQFPNYSSELNVNALLLGDSALYLCTSSLERGNYNEQFFGPGTRLTVL.

CDR3 sequence: CASSPILGFSKNEKLFF. CDR3 bases: TGTGCCAGCAGCCCCATACTGGGTTTCAGCAAAAATGAAAAACTGTTTTTT. The chain combines TRBV7-2 with TRBJ1-4; D unclear. CDR1 SGHTA and CDR2 FQGNSA come from the germline V gene. The CDR3 sequence is 17 residues long. Trimming removed 5 bases at V and 5 bases at J, with 21 bases between.

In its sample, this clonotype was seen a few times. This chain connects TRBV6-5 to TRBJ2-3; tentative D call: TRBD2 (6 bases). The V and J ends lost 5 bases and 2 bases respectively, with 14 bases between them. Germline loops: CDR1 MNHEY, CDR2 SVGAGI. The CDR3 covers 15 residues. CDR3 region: CASSPGLALTDTQYF. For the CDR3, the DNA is TGTGCCAGCAGTCCGGGACTGGCCCTCACAGATACGCAGTATTTT.